The present TCR beta chain was sequenced within a study of blood T cells in healthy people across ages. Study-wide results and limits: It was the long-lived donors that had more naive CD4+ cells and higher diversity than aged donors. Samples with more naive T cells showed higher observed beta diversity.

A few counts support this clonotype. Its target is unknown. Its ends do not fully match the called genes, so a read error is possible. The use of a sample-barcoded 5' primer and a J-beta primer mix characterized a second PCR of 7 to 11 cycles. TCRdb reanalysed the 5' RACE reads using MiXCR and keeps one entry per CDR3 protein. Of about 930,000 distinct CDR3 sequences in the sample, almost 30% were seen once. Germline values: CDR1 MNHEY, CDR2 SMNVEV (reference sequence). The CDR3 runs 12 residues. These data are also associated with another study on T cells of mothers and their children. That investigation notes: Thymic selection molds TCR recombination output in a comparable way in related and unrelated pairs.

This receptor was obtained from a woman aged 40 to 50 in good health. This chain connects TRBV27 to TRBJ2-7; no definite D call. The J call is doubtful: the DNA matches TRBJ2-4 better. The sample taken for sequencing was blood. CDR3 coding DNA: TGTGCCAGCAGCTCAGCCAAAACCATTCAGTACTTC. This gives the protein CASSSAKTIQYF.